Listed below are T cell receptor beta chains from one sample, sequenced in a study of blood T cell repertoires in COVID-19. The protocol was immunoSEQ multiplex PCR, while the TCRdb copy is restricted to in-frame clones and leaves out a portion. This sample carries 120,000 or so clones, around 63% of them seen once, and the ten largest clones take about 2.2%. The sample taken for sequencing was peripheral blood. The receptor set was obtained from a woman between 65 and 79 years old with acute or convalescent COVID-19. The CDR3 runs from the conserved cysteine through the conserved F or W. The order of the fields is J gene, D gene, clone size, V gene, CDR3 protein, CDR3 DNA. A D gene is named only where the DNA matches it firmly. The size field is filled for only some rows; it gives once, few, many or a size class.

J: TRBJ2-3; D: TRBD2; size: few; V: TRBV20-1; CDR3: CSASVGLALSTDTQYF; DNA: TGCAGTGCTAGTGTCGGACTAGCCCTTAGCACAGATACGCAGTATTTT
J: TRBJ2-1; D: TRBD2; size: -; V: TRBV7-8; CDR3: CASSSLSVGGGSANEQFF; DNA: TGTGCCAGCAGCTCACTATCCGTTGGGGGGGGTTCCGCCAATGAGCAGTTCTTC
J: TRBJ2-1; D: TRBD2; size: few; V: TRBV5-6; CDR3: CASSFRTSHEQFF; DNA: TGTGCCAGCAGCTTCCGGACTAGTCATGAGCAGTTCTTC
J: TRBJ1-1; D: TRBD1; size: few; V: TRBV11-2; CDR3: CASSWTGGNTEAFF; DNA: TGTGCCAGCAGTTGGACAGGGGGAAACACTGAAGCTTTCTTT
J: TRBJ2-7; D: -; size: -; V: TRBV30; CDR3: CAWSVDSTYEQYF; DNA: TGTGCCTGGAGTGTAGACTCCACTTACGAGCAGTACTTC
J: TRBJ1-5; D: -; size: -; V: TRBV6-5; CDR3: CASRRGQGFNQPQHF; DNA: TGTGCCAGCAGACGAGGTCAGGGTTTCAATCAGCCCCAGCATTTT
J: TRBJ2-2; D: TRBD1; size: many; V: TRBV18; CDR3: CASSYGTDTGELFF; DNA: TGTGCCAGCTCATACGGGACAGACACCGGGGAGCTGTTTTTT
J: TRBJ2-6; D: -; size: few; V: TRBV5-4; CDR3: CASRGDFGANVLTF; DNA: TGTGCCAGCAGGGGGGACTTTGGGGCCAACGTCCTGACTTTC
J: TRBJ1-6; D: -; size: -; V: TRBV21-1; CDR3: CASSNRDRDHF; DNA: TGTGCCAGCAGCAACCGGGACAGGGACCACTTT
J: TRBJ1-4; D: -; size: -; V: TRBV19; CDR3: CASSNSGEYNEKLFF; DNA: TGTGCCAGTAGCAACTCAGGGGAATACAATGAAAAACTGTTTTTT
J: TRBJ2-3; D: TRBD2; size: -; V: TRBV5-4; CDR3: CASSLGAGGSTDTQYF; DNA: TGTGCCAGCAGCTTGGGGGCGGGGGGCAGCACAGATACGCAGTATTTT
J: TRBJ1-1; D: TRBD1; size: once; V: TRBV5-1; CDR3: CASSREDRGTEAFF; DNA: TGCGCCAGCAGCCGCGAAGACAGGGGCACTGAAGCTTTCTTT
J: TRBJ1-6; D: -; size: few; V: TRBV6-6; CDR3: CASSYLVGTDSPLHF; DNA: TGTGCCAGCAGTTACCTGGTCGGTACCGATTCACCCCTCCACTTT
J: TRBJ2-1; D: TRBD2; size: once; V: TRBV28; CDR3: CASIPSGSATYNEQFF; DNA: TGTGCCAGCATACCTAGCGGGAGTGCCACCTACAATGAGCAGTTCTTC
J: TRBJ2-2; D: TRBD2; size: -; V: TRBV15; CDR3: CATSREGLAITGELFF; DNA: TGTGCCACCAGCAGAGAGGGACTAGCGATCACCGGGGAGCTGTTTTTT
J: TRBJ1-1; D: TRBD1; size: -; V: TRBV6-5; CDR3: CASSYAGQGANTEAFF; DNA: TGTGCCAGCAGTTACGCGGGACAGGGGGCGAACACTGAAGCTTTCTTT
J: TRBJ2-1; D: -; size: few; V: TRBV27; CDR3: CASSFGAGREQFF; DNA: TGTGCCAGCAGTTTTGGGGCGGGGAGGGAGCAGTTCTTC
J: TRBJ1-6; D: -; size: -; V: TRBV12-3/TRBV12-4; CDR3: CASSKAGFAPLHF; DNA: TGTGCCAGCAGTAAGGCAGGGTTTGCTCCCCTCCACTTT
J: TRBJ2-2; D: -; size: -; V: TRBV12-3/TRBV12-4; CDR3: CASRRNTGELFF; DNA: TGTGCCAGCAGGCGTAACACCGGGGAGCTGTTTTTT
J: TRBJ1-2; D: -; size: -; V: TRBV29-1; CDR3: CSVARGGVGYGYTF; DNA: TGCAGCGTTGCGAGGGGAGGTGTTGGCTATGGCTACACCTTC
J: TRBJ1-1; D: -; size: -; V: TRBV13; CDR3: CASSLGLLNTEAFF; DNA: TGTGCCAGCAGCTTAGGACTCCTGAACACTGAAGCTTTCTTT